A selection of T cell receptor beta chains follows, all from one sample in a study of shared clonotypes between healthy human individuals. The assay was immunoSEQ multiplex PCR, and TCRdb's table has in-frame clones only and misses some. The sample consists of over 2 million clones, just under 95% of them appearing once. The specimen was naive CD8+ T cells sorted from blood. These receptor sequences come from a man younger than 35 in good health. CDR3s include the opening cysteine and the closing phenylalanine or tryptophan. Fields, in order: V gene, J gene, CDR3 protein.

TRBV10-1	TRBJ2-7	CASSELGQDHEQYF
TRBV7-9	TRBJ2-5	CASRDGQGDEHETQYF
TRBV9	TRBJ1-6	CASNEGGSPLHF
TRBV7-9	TRBJ2-4	CASSPQDASRDQYF
TRBV16	TRBJ2-7	CASSPGGAYEQYF
TRBV10-1	TRBJ2-2	CASRETSNTGELFF
TRBV27	TRBJ2-7	CASSDAGTGAYEQYF
TRBV6-5	TRBJ2-7	CASRQEPALSYEQYF
TRBV7-8	TRBJ2-7	CASSLVGTAYEQYF
TRBV7-2	TRBJ2-2	CASSLDDWQELFF
TRBV14	TRBJ2-2	CASSQDAPKASYTGELFF
TRBV7-3	TRBJ2-3	CASSPAQRQAQYF
TRBV9	TRBJ2-3	CASSVWSGGTDTQYF
TRBV11-3	TRBJ2-7	CASSLSGYEQYF
TRBV10-3	TRBJ1-2	CAISDGTVPNYGYTF
TRBV14	TRBJ1-6	CASSREMDRGLSYNSPLHF
TRBV5-1	TRBJ1-1	CASSLGDSSMNTEAFF
TRBV16	TRBJ2-7	CASSSGTGHYEQYF
TRBV30	TRBJ2-7	CAWSVGEGTLEQYF
TRBV30	TRBJ2-3	CAWSRIPGTTDTQYF
TRBV7-8	TRBJ2-7	CASSLLAGGEQYF
TRBV4-3	TRBJ2-3	CASSQDTPGSYTDTQYF
TRBV5-4	TRBJ2-7	CASSPGTSQSYEQYF
TRBV28	TRBJ1-3	CASSFDRSSGNTIYF
TRBV4-1	TRBJ1-5	CASSLTPRDSGPYSNQPQHF
TRBV9	TRBJ2-3	CASSVRGLGTDTQYF
TRBV13	TRBJ2-1	CASSLGAAGYEQFF
TRBV11-1	TRBJ2-2	CASSLWGANGELFF
TRBV6-5	TRBJ2-3	CASSLGVEGLDTQYF
TRBV29-1	.	CSALGGSYEQYF
TRBV7-9	TRBJ1-6	CASSLGDKPLHF
TRBV2	TRBJ2-1	CASSKGLAGINEQFF
TRBV5-1	TRBJ1-2	CASSEGQGAAGYTF
TRBV9	TRBJ2-7	CASSSVGGINEQYF
TRBV28	TRBJ2-1	CASSFSWAEGPSSSYNEQFF
TRBV28	TRBJ1-1	CASSYRGENEAFF
TRBV7-9	TRBJ2-6	CASSPTLSGANVLTF
TRBV10-3	TRBJ2-6	CAISELGSGANVLTF
TRBV23-1	TRBJ2-5	CASSQGTVGREEYQETQYF
TRBV27	TRBJ1-6	CASSIQVNSPLHF
TRBV7-8	TRBJ2-7	CATRRTSGSYEQYF